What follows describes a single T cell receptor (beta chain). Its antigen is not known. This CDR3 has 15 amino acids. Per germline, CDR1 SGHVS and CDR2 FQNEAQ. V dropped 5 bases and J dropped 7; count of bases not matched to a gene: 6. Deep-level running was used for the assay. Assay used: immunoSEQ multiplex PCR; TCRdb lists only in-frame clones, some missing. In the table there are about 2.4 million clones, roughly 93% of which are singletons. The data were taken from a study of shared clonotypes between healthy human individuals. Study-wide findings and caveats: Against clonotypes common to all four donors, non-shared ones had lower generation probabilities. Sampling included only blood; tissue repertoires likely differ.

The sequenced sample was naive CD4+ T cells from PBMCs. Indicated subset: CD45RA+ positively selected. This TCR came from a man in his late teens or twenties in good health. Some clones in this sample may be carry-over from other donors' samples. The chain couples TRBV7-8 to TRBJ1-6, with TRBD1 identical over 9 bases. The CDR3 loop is CASSLPGQGNSPLHF. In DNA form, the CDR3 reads TGTGCCAGCAGCCTCCCCGGACAGGGGAATTCACCCCTCCACTTT.